This entry lists 24 T cell receptor beta chains sequenced from one sample in a study of molecular identifiers for immune sequencing clone quantification. TCRdb reprocessed the PCR reads via MiXCR and lists one record per CDR3 protein. The table shows about 500,000 distinct CDR3 sequences, with about 22% occurring only once. Specimen: naive CD8+ T cells from blood, with Jurkat cell RNA spiked in. Regarding subset: FACS-sorted CD8+CD4-CCR7+CD45RA+ naive T cells. The receptor source for this set is a human donor in good health. Some libraries in this study had Jurkat cell RNA spiked in.

This clonotype was seen ten or more times. The chain is built from TRBV12-3 or TRBV12-4 and TRBJ2-3; D unresolved. Trimming took off 10 bases at V and 1 base at J, with 15 bases between the two ends. This CDR3 region has 14 residues. The CDR3 DNA reads as TGTGCCACCTCCGACGGTATCGGCACAGATACGCAGTATTTT. It yields the protein CATSDGIGTDTQYF.

This clonotype was seen more than once but under ten times. The chain uses TRBV7-9 and TRBJ1-1; D might be TRBD1 (6 bases). The length of the CDR3 is 13 residues. The germline V gene has CDR1 SEHNR and CDR2 FQNEAQ (reference sequence). Between the trimmed V and J ends, which lost 7 bases and 3 bases, there was a span of 12 bases. CDR3 sequence: CASTGGAHTEAFF. CDR3 coding DNA: TGTGCCAGCACTGGGGGGGCCCACACTGAAGCTTTCTTT.

For this clonotype: Being one base from a much bigger clone, this may be a read error. The gene calls are TRBV14 and TRBJ2-5, with D maybe TRBD1 (5 bases). The V gene's germline CDR1 is SGHDN and CDR2 FVKESK. The CDR3 totals 15 residues. CDR3 region: CDSSPTAGMQETQYF. As DNA, the CDR3 is TGTGACAGCAGCCCTACGGCAGGGATGCAAGAGACCCAGTACTTC. The full variable domain, rest sourced from reference TRBV14 and TRBJ2-5, is EAGVTQFPSHSVIEKGQTVTLRCDPISGHDNLYWYRRVMGKEIKFLLHFVKESKQDESGMPNNRFLAERTGGTYSTLKVQPAELEDSGVYFCDSSPTAGMQETQYFGPGTRLLVL.

This clonotype was recorded at least ten times. The chain links TRBV28 to TRBJ1-5; unclear D gene. The germline CDR1 and CDR2 sequences are MDHEN and SYDVKM. V dropped 2 bases and J dropped 4 bases, with 12 bases sitting between them. CDR3 length equals 15 residues. In DNA form, the CDR3 reads TGTGCCAGCAGTTTAAAGTTCGTGGGAAATCAGCCCCAGCATTTT. Translated, it gives CASSLKFVGNQPQHF.

Here the CDR3 reads CASSIDLASVDTEAFF. The CDR3 DNA reads as TGTGCCAGTAGTATAGATCTGGCCTCCGTCGACACTGAAGCTTTCTTT. This sequence joins TRBV19 and TRBJ1-1; D gene uncertain. Trimming cost V 0 bases and J 3 bases, with 14 bases left between them. The germline CDR1 and CDR2 sequences are LNHDA and SQIVND (reference sequence). The CDR3 is 16 amino acids.

With regard to this clonotype: This clone may be a read error of a much larger clone one base away. CDR3 protein: CASSCGAGVSYEQYF. CDR3 DNA: TGTGCCAGCAGTTGCGGAGCGGGGGTATCCTACGAGCAGTACTTC. The chain carries TRBV6-2 or TRBV6-3 and TRBJ2-7; 8 nucleotides match TRBD2. Germline trimming cut 4 bases from V and 1 base from J; bases unmatched to any gene: 6. The CDR3 has 15 residues. CDR1 and CDR2 (germline): MNHEY, SVGEGT.

This clonotype was seen a few times. This chain joins TRBV20-1 and TRBJ2-7, with 8 bases identical to TRBD2. This CDR3 is 17 amino acids long. Germline CDR1 reads DFQATT; CDR2 reads SNEGSKA (reference sequence). The V gene end was trimmed by 0 bases and the J gene end by 2 bases; junction bases not matched to a gene: 12. The CDR3 protein is CSARDSVLSGKTYEQYF. For the CDR3, the DNA is TGCAGTGCTAGAGATTCCGTCCTTAGCGGGAAGACCTACGAGCAGTACTTC.

The chain uses TRBV7-9 and TRBJ1-2, with TRBD1 identical over 10 bases. The CDR3 runs to 15 residues. The junction had 3 bases not matched to a gene; V was cut back by 1 base and J by 4 bases. Germline CDR1 is SEHNR and CDR2 is FQNEAQ (reference sequence). This chain's CDR3 is CASSLGGQGIYGYTF. The CDR3, as DNA: TGTGCCAGCAGCTTAGGGGGACAGGGGATCTATGGCTACACCTTC.

The chain employs TRBV19 and TRBJ2-5; D not certain. V lost 5 bases to trimming and J lost 1 base, with 17 bases between them. The CDR3 is 16 residues long. The germline gives CDR1 LNHDA, CDR2 SQIVND (reference sequence). The chain's CDR3 is CASSLSPGKGQETQYF. In nucleotides, the CDR3 is TGTGCCAGTAGTCTATCTCCAGGAAAAGGCCAAGAGACCCAGTACTTC.

J is TRBJ2-7 and V is TRBV6-5, with 8 bases fitting TRBD1. The CDR3 extends over 15 amino acids. Per the germline V gene, CDR1 is MNHEY and CDR2 is SVGAGI. The V and J ends lost 4 bases and 3 bases, in that order; junction bases with no gene match: 8. CDR3 coding DNA: TGTGCCAGCAGTTGGACCGGGACAGGTGACTACGAGCAGTACTTC. Its translation is CASSWTGTGDYEQYF.

The V gene is TRBV30, the J gene TRBJ1-1; D is ambiguous. The CDR3 runs 13 residues. Per the germline V gene, CDR1 is GTSNPN and CDR2 is SVGIG (reference sequence). V was pared by 1 base and J by 5 bases, with 11 bases between. CDR3 DNA: TGTGCCTGGAGTGAGGGTATTGAAACTGAAGCTTTCTTT. It codes for CAWSEGIETEAFF.

This clonotype was recorded a few times. The chain recombines TRBV27 with TRBJ2-7, with TRBD2 matching 9 bases. CDR1 and CDR2 (germline): MNHEY, SMNVEV (reference sequence). V trimming: 6 bases; J trimming: 6 bases; junction bases outside the gene matches: 9. The CDR3 extends over 14 amino acids. CDR3 DNA sequence: TGTGCCAGCAGCTCAGGACTAGCGAAGGCCGAGCAGTACTTC. Protein: CASSSGLAKAEQYF.

Worth noting for this clonotype: A read error is possible here, since a much larger clone lies one base away. The rearrangement uses TRBV5-1 and TRBJ2-5, with 8 bases matching TRBD1. The CDR3 extends over 15 amino acids. The germline V gene has CDR1 SGHRS and CDR2 YFSETQ. The CDR3 DNA reads as TGCGCCGGCAGCTGGGAGACAGGGGAACAAGAGACCCAGTACTTC. Translating it yields CAGSWETGEQETQYF.

The sample holds many counts of this clonotype. The V gene is TRBV6-2 or TRBV6-3, the J gene TRBJ2-3; weak D call: TRBD1 (6 bases). The V end was cut by 5 bases, the J end by 2 bases, with 8 bases between. Germline V lookup: CDR1 MNHEY, CDR2 SVGEGT. CDR3 size: 13 residues. The CDR3 protein is CASSTGSTDTQYF. As DNA, the CDR3 is TGTGCCAGCAGTACAGGGTCCACAGATACGCAGTATTTT.

The gene calls are TRBV7-2 and TRBJ2-7; D not certain. This CDR3 has 14 residues. Germline values: CDR1 SGHTA, CDR2 FQGNSA. V shed 4 bases and J shed 2 bases, with 12 bases lying between them. For the CDR3, the DNA is TGTGCCAGCAGCTCACCCTCATTAACCTACGAGCAGTACTTC. It codes for CASSSPSLTYEQYF.

Points on this clonotype: A read error may account for a junction end that differs from germline. This chain connects TRBV12-3 or TRBV12-4 to TRBJ2-3; D ambiguous. The CDR3 is 14 residues long. CDR3 sequence: CASSKRLVTDTQCF. In DNA form, the CDR3 reads TGTGCCAGCAGCAAACGTCTGGTTACAGATACGCAGTGTTTT.

This clonotype came up a few times. This chain connects TRBV3-1 to TRBJ2-5; TRBD1 is a possible D gene (7 bases). The CDR3 covers 18 residues. CDR1 is LGHDT, CDR2 YNNKEL, per germline (reference sequence). Trimming took off 0 bases at V and 0 bases at J, with 17 bases between the two ends. The CDR3 DNA sequence: TGTGCCAGCAGCCAAGATCGGGAGCAGGGGGAGTACCAAGAGACCCAGTACTTC. It codes for CASSQDREQGEYQETQYF.

Comment on this clonotype: This may be a read error: a much more frequent sequence differs by one nucleotide. This chain connects TRBV29-1 to TRBJ2-3; 9 bases fit TRBD2. From germline, CDR1 is SQVTM and CDR2 ANQGSEA. This CDR3 is 14 amino acids long. The CDR3, as DNA: TGCAGCGTTGAGCGGGAGGGCCTCACAGATACGCAGTGTTTT. Translated: CSVEREGLTDTQCF.

The rearrangement links TRBV28 to TRBJ2-3; the match to TRBD2 covers 11 bases. Germline assignment: CDR1 MDHEN and CDR2 SYDVKM. V dropped 0 bases and J dropped 5; count of bases not matched to a gene: 10. The CDR3 extends over 18 amino acids. The CDR3 reads CASSLWGASGGFRDTQYF. CDR3 sequence (DNA): TGTGCCAGCAGTTTATGGGGGGCTAGCGGGGGGTTTAGAGATACGCAGTATTTT.

This clonotype has a count of ten or more. The rearrangement links TRBV7-2 to TRBJ2-1; TRBD1 matches at 7 bases. In germline, CDR1 is SGHTA, CDR2 FQGNSA. This CDR3 is 15 amino acids long. With 3 bases clipped from V and 4 bases from J, the junction kept 6 bases outside the gene matches. This CDR3 is CASSFRDSLYNEQFF. The CDR3 nucleotides are TGTGCCAGCAGCTTCCGGGACAGTTTATACAATGAGCAGTTCTTC.

The chain has TRBV2 and TRBJ1-2, with no clear D. There are 12 residues in the CDR3. Germline CDR1 reads SNHLY; CDR2 reads FYNNEI. The CDR3: CGFEHTNYGYTF. The CDR3 DNA is TGTGGCTTTGAGCACACTAACTATGGCTACACCTTC.

V gene TRBV7-9 combines with J gene TRBJ2-3, with D maybe TRBD2 (5 bases). There are 15 residues in the CDR3. CDR1 is SEHNR, CDR2 FQNEAQ, per germline (reference sequence). V dropped 5 bases and J dropped 4 bases, with 16 bases sitting between them. The CDR3 nucleotides read TGTGCCAGCAGCCCCGGACTCACCATCGCAGATACGCAGTATTTT. Translating gives CASSPGLTIADTQYF.

The chain employs TRBV20-1 and TRBJ1-1; TRBD1 is a possible D gene (6 bases). CDR1 is DFQATT, CDR2 SNEGSKA, per germline (reference sequence). The CDR3 contains 15 residues. With 3 bases removed from V and 1 base from J, the gap between germline ends came to 15 bases. The CDR3 DNA reads TGCAGTGCTAGGGGGACAACGATTAAGAACACTGAAGCTTTCTTT. As protein: CSARGTTIKNTEAFF.

The table lists this clonotype with many counts. The chain is built from TRBV30 and TRBJ2-3, with D perhaps TRBD2 (6 bases). The CDR3 runs to 14 residues. Trimming removed 3 bases from V and 4 bases from J, with 14 bases in between. CDR1 and CDR2 from the germline V gene are GTSNPN and SVGIG (reference sequence). The chain's CDR3 is CAWSGDSIADTQYF. In DNA, the CDR3 is TGTGCCTGGAGCGGGGACTCCATAGCAGATACGCAGTATTTT.